This T cell receptor (beta chain) comes out of a study of T cell clonotyping in hematopoietic cell transplantation. Overall study context: Pretransplant recipient samples were taken after cytoreduction.

The protocol was immunoSEQ multiplex PCR, while the TCRdb copy is restricted to in-frame clones and leaves out a portion. The data hold about 38,000 clones, with 90% to 95% observed a single time. General study results and limits: After transplant, recipient diversity fell while pathologically expanded clonotypes grew through day 180.

Note on this clone: The target antigen is unknown.

Time point meaning: recipient sample about 28 days before transplant, after cytoreduction. Recipients were bled about 28 days pretransplant and at posttransplant days 30, 100, 180. The receptor was derived from a man aged 35 to 55 with chronic myeloid leukemia. Some clones in this sample may be carry-over from other donors' samples. The sequenced sample was peripheral blood mononuclear cells, obtained before stem cell transplant.

CDR3 region: CASSFGTDTQYF. The CDR3 nucleotides read TGTGCCAGCAGCTTCGGCACAGATACGCAGTATTTT. The V and J genes are TRBV7-9 and TRBJ2-3; no clear D. The CDR3 contains 12 residues. With 3 bases removed from V and 1 base from J, the gap between germline ends came to 2 bases. CDR1 and CDR2 from the germline V gene are SEHNR and FQNEAQ (reference sequence).